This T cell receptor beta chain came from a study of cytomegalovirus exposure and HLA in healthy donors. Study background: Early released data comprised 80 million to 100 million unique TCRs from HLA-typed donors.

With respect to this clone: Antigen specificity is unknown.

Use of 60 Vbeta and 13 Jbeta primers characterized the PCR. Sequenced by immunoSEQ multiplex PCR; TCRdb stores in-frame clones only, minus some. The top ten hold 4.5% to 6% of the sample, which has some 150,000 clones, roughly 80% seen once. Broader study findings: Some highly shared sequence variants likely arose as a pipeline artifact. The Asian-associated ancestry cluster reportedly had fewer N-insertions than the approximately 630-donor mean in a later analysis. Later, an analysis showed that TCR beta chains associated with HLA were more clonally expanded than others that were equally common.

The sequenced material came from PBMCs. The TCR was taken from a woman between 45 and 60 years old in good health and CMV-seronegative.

CDR3 nucleotides: TGCGCCAGCAGCTTGGATCAGGGGCTAGCTTTCTTT. Protein: CASSLDQGLAFF. The chain carries TRBV5-1 and TRBJ1-1; a possible D gene is TRBD1 (6 bases). V was shortened by 0 bases and J by 10 bases, with 10 bases between the two germline ends. Germline V CDR1 and CDR2: SGHRS, YFSETQ. This CDR3 is 12 amino acids long.